This T cell receptor beta chain came from a study of blood T cells in healthy people across ages. The second PCR ran roughly 7 to 12 cycles with a sample-barcoded 5' primer and J-beta primers. Using its own MiXCR run on the 5' RACE reads, TCRdb lists one record per CDR3 protein. The sample consists of roughly 650,000 distinct CDR3 sequences, about 32% of them appearing once. The CDR3 extends over 15 amino acids. Germline assignment: CDR1 KGHDR and CDR2 SFDVKD. V shed 4 bases, J shed 3 bases, and the junction held 4 bases outside the gene matches. This clonotype was detected many times. The sequenced sample was blood. The V gene is TRBV24-1, the J gene TRBJ2-1, with 8 bases aligning to TRBD1. The receptor was derived from a woman aged 80 or over in good health. The CDR3 DNA is TGTGCCACCAGTGAGGGACAGGCGTACTACAATGAGCAGTTCTTC. Translating gives CATSEGQAYYNEQFF.